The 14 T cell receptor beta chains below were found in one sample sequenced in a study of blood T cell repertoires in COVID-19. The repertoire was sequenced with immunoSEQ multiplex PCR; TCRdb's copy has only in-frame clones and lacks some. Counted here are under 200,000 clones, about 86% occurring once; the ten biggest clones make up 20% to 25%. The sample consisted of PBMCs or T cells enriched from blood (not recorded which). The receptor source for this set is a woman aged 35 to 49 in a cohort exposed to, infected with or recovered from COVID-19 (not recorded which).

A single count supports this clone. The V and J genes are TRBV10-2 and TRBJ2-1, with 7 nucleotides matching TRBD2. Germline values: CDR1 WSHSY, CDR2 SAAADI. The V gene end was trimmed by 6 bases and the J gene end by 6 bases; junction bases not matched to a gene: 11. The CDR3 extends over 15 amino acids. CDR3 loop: CASRGGWQGGNEQFF. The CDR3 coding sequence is TGCGCCAGCAGGGGGGGGTGGCAGGGAGGCAATGAGCAGTTCTTC.

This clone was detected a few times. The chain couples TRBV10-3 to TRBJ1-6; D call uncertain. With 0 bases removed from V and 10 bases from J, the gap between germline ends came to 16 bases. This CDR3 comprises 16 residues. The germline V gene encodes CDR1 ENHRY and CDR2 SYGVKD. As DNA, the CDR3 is TGTGCCATCAGTGAGTCTAAGTCGGGGAGCGGATCACCCCTCCACTTT. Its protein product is CAISESKSGSGSPLHF.

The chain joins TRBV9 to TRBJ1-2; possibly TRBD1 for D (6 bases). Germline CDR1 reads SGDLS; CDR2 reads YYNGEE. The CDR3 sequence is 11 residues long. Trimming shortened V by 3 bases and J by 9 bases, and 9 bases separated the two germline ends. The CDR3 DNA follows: TGTGCCAGCAGCGCAACAGGGCGCTACACCTTC. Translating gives CASSATGRYTF. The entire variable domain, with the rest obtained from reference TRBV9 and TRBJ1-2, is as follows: DSGVTQTPKHLITATGQRVTLRCSPRSGDLSVYWYQQSLDQGLQFLIQYYNGEERAKGNILERFSAQQFPDLHSELNLSSLELGDSALYFCASSATGRYTFGSGTRLTVV.

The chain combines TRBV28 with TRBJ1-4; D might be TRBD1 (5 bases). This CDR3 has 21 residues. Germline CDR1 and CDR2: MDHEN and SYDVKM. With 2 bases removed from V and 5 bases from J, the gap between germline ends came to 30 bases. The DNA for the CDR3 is TGTGCCAGCAGTTTAAATAGGCAAGGGGTCATGTTGGTATCGCCAAATGAAAAACTGTTTTTT. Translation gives CASSLNRQGVMLVSPNEKLFF.

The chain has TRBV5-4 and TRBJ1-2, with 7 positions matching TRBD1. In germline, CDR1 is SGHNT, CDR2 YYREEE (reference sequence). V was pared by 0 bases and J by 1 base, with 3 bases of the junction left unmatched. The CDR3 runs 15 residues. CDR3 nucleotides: TGTGCCAGCAGCTTGGTGGGACAGTATAACTATGGCTACACCTTC. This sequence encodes CASSLVGQYNYGYTF.

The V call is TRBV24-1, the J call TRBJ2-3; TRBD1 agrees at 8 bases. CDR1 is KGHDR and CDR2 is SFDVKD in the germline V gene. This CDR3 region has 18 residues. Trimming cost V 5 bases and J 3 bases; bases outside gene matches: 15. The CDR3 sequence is CATSGFDRGGEGTDTQYF. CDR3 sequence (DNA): TGTGCCACCAGTGGTTTCGACAGGGGCGGTGAAGGGACAGATACGCAGTATTTT.

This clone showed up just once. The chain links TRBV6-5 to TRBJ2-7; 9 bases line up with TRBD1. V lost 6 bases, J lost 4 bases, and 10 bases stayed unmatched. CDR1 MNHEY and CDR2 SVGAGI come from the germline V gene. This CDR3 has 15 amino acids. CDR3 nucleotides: TGTGCCAGCAGCGGAACGGGACAGGGTCGGTACGAGCAGTACTTC. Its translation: CASSGTGQGRYEQYF.

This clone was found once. The CDR3 sequence is CASSLALSAPTYNEQFF. The CDR3 nucleotides are TGCGCCAGCAGCTTGGCCCTAAGTGCTCCCACCTACAATGAGCAGTTCTTC. V is TRBV5-1 and J is TRBJ2-1; D unclear. V was pared by 0 bases and J by 2 bases, with 15 bases between. The CDR3 totals 17 residues. Germline assignment: CDR1 SGHRS and CDR2 YFSETQ. The variable domain in full, completed from reference TRBV5-1 and TRBJ2-1, reads KAGVTQTPRYLIKTRGQQVTLSCSPISGHRSVSWYQQTPGQGLQFLFEYFSETQRNKGNFPGRFSGRQFSNSRSEMNVSTLELGDSALYLCASSLALSAPTYNEQFFGPGTRLTVL.

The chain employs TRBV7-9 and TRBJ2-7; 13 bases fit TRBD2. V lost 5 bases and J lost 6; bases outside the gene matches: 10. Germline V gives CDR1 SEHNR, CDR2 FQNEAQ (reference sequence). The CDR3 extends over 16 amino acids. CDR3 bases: TGTGCCAGCAGCCGCCCCGGACTAGCGGGAGACCCCGAGCAGTACTTC. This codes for CASSRPGLAGDPEQYF.

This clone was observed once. In DNA form, the CDR3 reads TGTGCCAGCAGCTTAGAGGGCGGGAGTTTTGTCAAAAATGAGCAGTTCTTC. Residues: CASSLEGGSFVKNEQFF. The gene calls are TRBV11-2 and TRBJ2-1, with 7 nucleotides matching TRBD2. Germline-derived CDR1 and CDR2 are SGHAT and FQNNGV. With 0 bases clipped from V and 7 bases from J, the junction kept 12 bases outside the gene matches. The CDR3 is 17 residues long.

The DNA for the CDR3 is TGTGCCAGTAGTGCAGGGGGCCGGAACACTGAAGCTTTCTTT. Amino acids: CASSAGGRNTEAFF. The chain employs TRBV19 and TRBJ1-1; 8 nucleotides line up with TRBD1. V trimming: 5 bases; J trimming: 1 base; junction bases outside the gene matches: 3. Per the germline V gene, CDR1 is LNHDA and CDR2 is SQIVND (reference sequence). CDR3 size: 14 residues.

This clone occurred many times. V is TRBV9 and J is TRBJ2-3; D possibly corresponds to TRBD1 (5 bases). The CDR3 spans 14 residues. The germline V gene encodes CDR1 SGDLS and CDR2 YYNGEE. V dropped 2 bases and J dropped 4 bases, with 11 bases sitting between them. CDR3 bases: TGTGCCAGCAGCGTGGGGCCAAAGGCAGATACGCAGTATTTT. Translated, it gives CASSVGPKADTQYF. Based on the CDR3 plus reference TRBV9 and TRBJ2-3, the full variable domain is DSGVTQTPKHLITATGQRVTLRCSPRSGDLSVYWYQQSLDQGLQFLIQYYNGEERAKGNILERFSAQQFPDLHSELNLSSLELGDSALYFCASSVGPKADTQYFGPGTRLTVL.

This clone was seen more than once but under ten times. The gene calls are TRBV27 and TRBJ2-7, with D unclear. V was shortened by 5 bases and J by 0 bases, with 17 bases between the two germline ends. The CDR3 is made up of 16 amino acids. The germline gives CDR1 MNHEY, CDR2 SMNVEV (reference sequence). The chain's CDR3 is CASSPLGQTNSYEQYF. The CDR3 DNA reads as TGTGCCAGCAGTCCTCTTGGTCAGACAAACTCCTACGAGCAGTACTTC.

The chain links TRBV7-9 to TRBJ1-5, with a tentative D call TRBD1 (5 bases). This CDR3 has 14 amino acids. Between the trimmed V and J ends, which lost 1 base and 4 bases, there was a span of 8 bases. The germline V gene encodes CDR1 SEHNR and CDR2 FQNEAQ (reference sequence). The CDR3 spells CASSLEGENQPQHF. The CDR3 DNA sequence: TGTGCCAGCAGCTTAGAAGGGGAAAATCAGCCCCAGCATTTT.